The 11 T cell receptor beta chains below were found in one sample sequenced in a study of cytomegalovirus exposure and HLA in healthy donors. With 60 Vbeta and 13 Jbeta primers, the PCR was carried out. The table came from immunoSEQ multiplex PCR; TCRdb's copy has only in-frame clones and leaves some out. This sample carries 150,000 to 200,000 clones, approximately 84% of them seen once, and the ten largest clones take under 7%. The specimen was PBMCs. Source of these receptors: a woman in her twenties or thirties in good health and CMV-seropositive.

The chain couples TRBV19 to TRBJ1-1; 7 nucleotides agree with TRBD1. V dropped 6 bases and J dropped 0; count of bases not matched to a gene: 4. CDR3 length equals 14 residues. Per germline, CDR1 LNHDA and CDR2 SQIVND (reference sequence). CDR3 bases: TGTGCCAGTAGCCGGGACAGCTTGAACACTGAAGCTTTCTTT. Translated, it gives CASSRDSLNTEAFF.

V gene TRBV13 combines with J gene TRBJ1-2; D remains ambiguous. In germline, CDR1 is PRHDT, CDR2 FYEKMQ (reference sequence). V was trimmed by 1 base and J by 6 bases, leaving 3 bases between them. This CDR3 spans 11 amino acids. For the CDR3, the DNA is TGTGCCAGCAGCTTAGTAGATGGCTACACCTTC. Its protein product is CASSLVDGYTF.

A single count supports this clone. The chain is built from TRBV4-1 and TRBJ1-2; weak D call: TRBD1 (6 bases). The CDR3 runs 13 residues. V was clipped by 0 bases and J by 8 bases, with 10 bases between them. Germline V CDR1 and CDR2: MGHRA, YSYEKL. CDR3 sequence reads: CASSQDQRGGYTF. The CDR3 region has the DNA TGCGCCAGCAGCCAAGATCAGAGGGGGGGCTACACCTTC.

The CDR3 nucleotides read TGTGCCAGCAGCTTTCCTCTAGGGAGGGCGAACACCGGGGAGCTGTTTTTT. Translated, it gives CASSFPLGRANTGELFF. The chain couples TRBV7-2 to TRBJ2-2; 7 positions agree with TRBD2. After removal of 3 bases from V and 0 bases from J, the junction contained 7 bases not matched to a gene. The CDR3 loop spans 17 amino acids. Per germline, CDR1 SGHTA and CDR2 FQGNSA.

This clone appeared once. This chain uses TRBV4-3 with TRBJ2-3; 7 nucleotides align to TRBD1. The V gene's germline CDR1 is LGHNA and CDR2 YSLEER. Germline trimming cut 2 bases from V and 1 base from J; bases unmatched to any gene: 0. The CDR3 loop spans 14 amino acids. Written as DNA, the CDR3 is TGCGCCAGCAGCCAAACAGGGGGCACAGATACGCAGTATTTT. It translates to CASSQTGGTDTQYF.

The CDR3 nucleotides are TGTGCCAGCAGCTCCCGGGACAGGGTAAACACTGAAGCTTTCTTT. Translating it yields CASSSRDRVNTEAFF. The chain is built from TRBV7-8 and TRBJ1-1; 9 bases agree with TRBD1. Germline trimming cut 4 bases from V and 2 bases from J; bases unmatched to any gene: 5. The CDR3 spans 15 residues. Germline CDR1 is SGHVS and CDR2 is FQNEAQ.

On this clone: In this CDR3 the conserved last residue, phenylalanine or tryptophan, is missing, so a read error is likely. The rearrangement joins TRBV4-3 to TRBJ1-2; possibly TRBD1 for D (6 bases). Between the trimmed V and J ends, which lost 1 base and 3 bases, there was a span of 15 bases. Per germline, CDR1 LGHNA and CDR2 YSLEER. This CDR3 region has 16 residues. The DNA for the CDR3 is TGCGCCAGCAGCCAAGGGACAGTGGAGTCCTACTATGGCTACACCCTC. Translated, it gives CASSQGTVESYYGYTL.

This rearrangement joins TRBV7-2 to TRBJ2-1, with 8 bases that match TRBD2. With V trimmed by 2 bases and J by 7 bases, 4 bases remained unmatched. CDR3 length: 14 amino acids. Germline V gene sequence: CDR1 SGHTA, CDR2 FQGNSA. The CDR3 sequence is CASSLNGGANEQFF. DNA of the CDR3: TGTGCCAGCAGCTTAAACGGGGGGGCGAATGAGCAGTTCTTC.

This clone was counted a single time. The junction differs from germline at one of its ends, possibly a read error. This rearrangement joins TRBV7-7 to TRBJ2-2; 8 nucleotides line up with TRBD1. The CDR3 consists of 16 residues. The germline V gene encodes CDR1 SSHAT and CDR2 FNYEAQ (reference sequence). This chain's CDR3 is CASSFRDRPTTGELFF. CDR3 DNA: TGTGCTAGCAGCTTTCGGGACAGGCCAACCACCGGGGAGCTGTTTTTT.

This clone was seen a handful of times. V is TRBV5-4 and J is TRBJ2-2, with D possibly TRBD1 on 6 matching bases. V lost 1 base, J lost 7 bases, and 11 bases lay in between. This CDR3 has 14 amino acids. Germline assignment: CDR1 SGHNT and CDR2 YYREEE (reference sequence). In DNA form, the CDR3 reads TGTGCCAGCAGCTTGAACAGGGTCGACGGGGAGCTGTTTTTT. This encodes CASSLNRVDGELFF.

This clone was recorded once. The chain recombines TRBV5-4 with TRBJ2-6; D remains unclear. This CDR3 region has 15 residues. Trimming cost V 4 bases and J 0 bases, with 8 bases left between them. CDR1 and CDR2 from the germline V gene are SGHNT and YYREEE (reference sequence). The DNA for the CDR3 is TGTGCCAGCAGCCCCCCCAACTCTGGGGCCAACGTCCTGACTTTC. It specifies CASSPPNSGANVLTF.